This TCR beta chain was sequenced in a study of blood T cell repertoires in COVID-19. Looking at the study overall: T cells, B-cell-depleted T cells, or PBMCs supplied cDNA or gDNA.

Generated by immunoSEQ multiplex PCR, the TCRdb table keeps only in-frame clones and is missing some. The table lists 110,000 to 150,000 clones, 78% of them singletons. Participants' reported clinical history set cohort assignment. V dropped 6 bases and J dropped 7 bases, with 7 bases sitting between them. This CDR3 has 12 amino acids. Per the germline V gene, CDR1 is SNHLY and CDR2 is FYNNEI. This sequence joins TRBV2 and TRBJ1-6; unclear D gene. The receptor's source is a woman aged 50 to 60 who had recovered from COVID-19. The sequenced sample was PBMCs or T cells enriched from blood (not recorded which). Here the CDR3 reads CASREGNSPLHF. The CDR3, as DNA: TGTGCCAGCAGAGAGGGAAATTCACCCCTCCACTTT.